These T cell receptor beta chains were read from a single sample in a study of a mutant IDH1 vaccine in newly diagnosed glioma. Assay: immunoSEQ multiplex PCR; the TCRdb copy retains only in-frame clones and omits some. The sample carries about 62,000 clones, around 86% recorded once. No antigen has been identified for these receptors. This specimen was PBMCs, taken from a glioma patient whose treatment included an IDH1 peptide vaccine. These receptors were taken from a man under 40 with glioma. Both conserved end residues are part of each CDR3. A D gene is named only where the DNA matches it firmly. Some rows have no size entry. The others give once, few or many, or a class for an expanded clone.

j_call d_call clone_size v_call cdr3_nt cdr3_aa
TRBJ1-6 NA NA TRBV21-1 TGTGCCAGCAGCAAAGAAGAAGGCAGTCAGATAGATAATTCACCCCTCCACTTT CASSKEEGSQIDNSPLHF
TRBJ2-5 NA NA TRBV11-2 TGTGCCAGCAGCGTGGTATGGAGCGGCGGGCAGAACACCGTGACCCAGTACTTC CASSVVWSGGQNTVTQYF
TRBJ2-7 NA NA TRBV27 TGTGCCAGCAGCCCTACGACAATCCCAGGCTACGAGCAGTACTTC CASSPTTIPGYEQYF
TRBJ2-1 NA NA TRBV2 TGTGCCAGCAGTTCAGGGGCTATCGCCTACAATGAGCAGTTCTTC CASSSGAIAYNEQFF
TRBJ2-3 NA NA TRBV18 TGTGCCAGCTCACCAAAGGCAGTTAGCACAGATACGCAGTATTTT CASSPKAVSTDTQYF
TRBJ2-7 NA NA TRBV6-1 TGTGCCAGCAGTGAAGGGGTGTATACCTACGAGCAGTACTTC CASSEGVYTYEQYF
TRBJ2-7 TRBD1 NA TRBV4-1 TGCGCCAGCAGCCCTAGCGGACAGGGGGCTTACGAGCAGTACTTC CASSPSGQGAYEQYF
TRBJ2-7 NA NA TRBV5-4 TGTGCCAGCAGCTTCAAGGGCCTAAGCTCCTACGAGCAGTACTTC CASSFKGLSSYEQYF
TRBJ2-7 NA once TRBV10-1 TGCGCCAGCAGTGTTGGGGGTACCTACGAGCAGTACTTC CASSVGGTYEQYF
TRBJ2-3 NA NA TRBV5-1 TGCGCCAGCAGCTTGTTTAGCAGCACAGATACGCAGTATTTT CASSLFSSTDTQYF
TRBJ2-3 TRBD2 NA TRBV9 TGTGCCAGCAGCTTTACGGATCTTCCAGCGGGGGAGAACACAGATACGCAGTATTTT CASSFTDLPAGENTDTQYF
TRBJ2-7 TRBD2 NA TRBV6-5 TGTGCCAGCAGTTATTTCGGGGGGTCCACCTACGAGCAGTACTTC CASSYFGGSTYEQYF
TRBJ2-1 NA NA TRBV19 TGTGCCAGTAGCCCTTGGGGCAGCTCCTACAATGAGCAGTTCTTC CASSPWGSSYNEQFF
TRBJ2-1 NA NA TRBV6-1 TGTGCCAGCAGTGAAGAAGGGCTCGGGACCCACAATGAGCAGTTCTTC CASSEEGLGTHNEQFF
TRBJ2-1 TRBD1 NA TRBV6-5 TGTGCCAGCCAGGGGGTTAACTACAATGAGCAGTTCTTC CASQGVNYNEQFF
TRBJ1-3 NA NA TRBV6-6 TGTGCCAGCAGCCCGGGACACACGACCTCTGGAAACACCATATATTTT CASSPGHTTSGNTIYF
TRBJ2-3 NA NA TRBV7-2 TGTGCCAGCACAGGCCATGGCGGGCGGGGAGATACGCAGTATTTT CASTGHGGRGDTQYF
TRBJ2-7 TRBD1 NA TRBV9 TGTGCCAGCAGCGCCTGGGACAGGACCTACGAGCAGTACTTC CASSAWDRTYEQYF
TRBJ1-5 TRBD1 NA TRBV18 TGTGCCAGCTCATCGGACAGGGGATCCTTTGGAAATCAGCCCCAGCATTTT CASSSDRGSFGNQPQHF
TRBJ2-5 NA NA TRBV5-1 TGCGCCAGCAGCGAAACGCGGACTTCTCAAGAGACCCAGTACTTC CASSETRTSQETQYF
TRBJ1-1 TRBD1 NA TRBV10-3 TGTGCCATCAGTGAGTCGCTAGGAGGGGGCGACACTGAAGCTTTCTTT CAISESLGGGDTEAFF
TRBJ2-1 TRBD2 NA TRBV7-8 TGTGCCAGCAGCTCACGGACTAGCGGTTCCTACAATGAGCAGTTCTTC CASSSRTSGSYNEQFF
TRBJ1-1 NA few TRBV7-9 TGTGCCAGCAGCTTAAGCGATACTGAAGCTTTCTTT CASSLSDTEAFF
TRBJ1-4 TRBD1 NA TRBV15 TGTGCCACCCGGACGGGAGGCGTCTGGACAGGGCCGAATGAAAAACTGTTTTTT CATRTGGVWTGPNEKLFF
TRBJ1-2 NA NA TRBV29-1 TGCAGCGTTGAAAGGGTCCTGAAGGGTGGCTACACCTTC CSVERVLKGGYTF
TRBJ2-5 TRBD2 NA TRBV7-2 TGTGCCAGCAGCTTGGGGCGGACTAGCGGAAGGGGGGCGGAGACCCAGTACTTC CASSLGRTSGRGAETQYF
TRBJ2-2 TRBD1 NA TRBV4-1 TGCGCCAGCAGCCAAGTATCTTGGACAGGGGGCACCGGGGAGCTGTTTTTT CASSQVSWTGGTGELFF
TRBJ1-4 NA few TRBV27 TGTGCCAGCAGTCACAGGGTCTCTGAAAAACTGTTTTTT CASSHRVSEKLFF
TRBJ1-5 TRBD1 few TRBV30 TGTGCCTGGAGCGACGGGACAGCTTATCAGCCCCAGCATTTT CAWSDGTAYQPQHF
TRBJ2-1 TRBD1 NA TRBV19 TGTGCCAGTAGTATTGGACAGGGAAGAGTCAATGAGCAGTTCTTC CASSIGQGRVNEQFF
TRBJ2-1 TRBD1 NA TRBV5-5 TGTGCCAGCAGCTCGGGGACAGGGGATCAGCAGTTCTTC CASSSGTGDQQFF
TRBJ2-5 TRBD1 NA TRBV5-4 TGTGCCAGCAGCTTGCTGTCAGGGGGAGAGACCCAGTACTTC CASSLLSGGETQYF
TRBJ1-2 NA NA TRBV6-4 TGTGCCAGCAGCCCTGGAATGAAGACTCGGGGCTACACCTTC CASSPGMKTRGYTF
TRBJ2-6 NA NA TRBV21-1 TGTGCCAGCAGGTTCGTAGTACAACAAAGTCGGGCCAACGTCCTGACTTTC CASRFVVQQSRANVLTF
TRBJ1-1 NA NA TRBV19 TGTGCCAGTAGTATTACCCCCTTGGGAGTAAAGGGGAAGGTCACTGAAGCTTTCTTT CASSITPLGVKGKVTEAFF
TRBJ2-2 NA NA TRBV6-5 TGTGCCAGCAGTCCCCGGAGGTTATCCGGGGAGCTGTTTTTT CASSPRRLSGELFF
TRBJ2-7 NA NA TRBV5-8 TGTGCCAGCAGCCCGGGTGGGGGATACGAGCAGTACTTC CASSPGGGYEQYF
TRBJ2-1 TRBD2 NA TRBV18 TGTGCCAGCTCCCGGCGAGGCGGGGGAAGGGACAATGAGCAGTTCTTC CASSRRGGGRDNEQFF
TRBJ1-2 NA NA TRBV27 TGTGCCAGCAGCCTCGGGCACAACTATGGCTACACCTTC CASSLGHNYGYTF
TRBJ2-6 NA NA TRBV9 TGTGCCAGCAGCGCCCACCGGCAGGGCTCCGGGGCCAACGTCCTGACTTTC CASSAHRQGSGANVLTF
TRBJ2-1 NA NA TRBV15 TGTGCCACCAGCGGGGGCGTGACCGAAGCCTACAATGAGCAGTTCTTC CATSGGVTEAYNEQFF
TRBJ2-2 NA NA TRBV19 TGTGCCAGTATTCACGCCGGGCCCCAAGGAAGCACCGGGGAGCTGTTTTTT CASIHAGPQGSTGELFF
TRBJ2-7 NA NA TRBV27 TGTGCCAGCAGTTCCCTATACGAGCAGTACTTC CASSSLYEQYF
TRBJ2-2 NA once TRBV5-1 TGCGCCAGCAGCTTTGGTCAGGGCACCGGGGAGCTGTTTTTT CASSFGQGTGELFF